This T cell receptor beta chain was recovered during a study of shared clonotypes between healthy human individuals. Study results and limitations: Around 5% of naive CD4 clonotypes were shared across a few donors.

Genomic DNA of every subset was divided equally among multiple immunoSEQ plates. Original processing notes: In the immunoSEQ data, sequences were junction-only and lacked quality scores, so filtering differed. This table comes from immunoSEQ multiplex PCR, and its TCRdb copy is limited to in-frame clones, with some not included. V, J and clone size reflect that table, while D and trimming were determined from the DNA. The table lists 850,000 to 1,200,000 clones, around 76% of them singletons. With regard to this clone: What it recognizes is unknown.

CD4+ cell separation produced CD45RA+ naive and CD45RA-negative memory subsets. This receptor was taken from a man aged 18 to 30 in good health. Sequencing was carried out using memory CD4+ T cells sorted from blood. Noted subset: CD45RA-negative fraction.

The CDR3: CASSEGRGPSPDTQYF. The CDR3 DNA is TGTGCCAGCAGTGAAGGGCGGGGGCCCTCCCCGGATACGCAGTATTTT. V is TRBV2 and J is TRBJ2-3, with TRBD2 as a possible D gene (7 bases). CDR1 is SNHLY, CDR2 FYNNEI, per germline. V gave up 1 base and J gave up 6 bases, with 17 bases separating them. The CDR3 extends over 16 amino acids. Combining the CDR3 with reference TRBV2 and TRBJ2-3 gives the whole variable domain EPEVTQTPSHQVTQMGQEVILRCVPISNHLYFYWYRQILGQKVEFLVSFYNNEISEKSEIFDDQFSVERPDGSNFTLKIRSTKLEDSAMYFCASSEGRGPSPDTQYFGPGTRLTVL.